The clone carrying this TCR beta chain was seen a few times. Germline assignment: CDR1 SGHTA and CDR2 FQGNSA. Unmatched junction bases numbered 10, after V lost 6 bases and J lost 11 bases. The CDR3 is 13 residues long. The sample belongs to a study of metastatic and nonmetastatic thyroid tumors. Whole-study context: Thyroid patients, malignant and benign, had repertoires compared across blood and tumor or nodule tissue.

There were no patients who had received any treatment before thyroid surgery. Via MiXCR, TCRdb re-called the PCR reads. The sample has 15,000 to 20,000 clones, approximately 25% seen once. The sequencing sample was made of tumor tissue. The V call is TRBV7-2, the J call TRBJ2-1, with 7 bases fitting TRBD2. This receptor was identified in a female donor with papillary thyroid cancer or a benign thyroid nodule (not recorded which). Some clones in this sample may be carry-over from other donors' samples. CDR3 sequence: CASRAAGVKQQFF. The CDR3 DNA reads TGTGCCAGCAGGGCTGCGGGGGTTAAACAGCAGTTCTTC. Together with reference TRBV7-2 and TRBJ2-1, the CDR3 gives the full variable domain: GAGVSQSPSNKVTEKGKDVELRCDPISGHTALYWYRQSLGQGLEFLIYFQGNSAPDKSGLPSDRFSAERTGGSVSTLTIQRTQQEDSAVYLCASRAAGVKQQFFGPGTRLTVL.